The 6 T cell receptor beta chains presented below share a single source sample, sequenced in a study of vaccination effects on CD4 cells after COVID-19 (dated by TCRdb to between 2021 and 2023). Library preparation used the immunoSEQ multiplex PCR assay. TCRdb holds this immuneACCESS table with in-frame rearrangements only. Some clones are missing; in checked studies, unresolved V genes explain under half, and the rest has no known cause. For this sample the table gives 11,000 to 15,000 clones, of which over 60% were detected only once. The ten largest clonotypes hold about 25% of the sample. What these receptors recognize is not known. In the ViraFEST assay, PBMC were stimulated with viral peptide pools, and TCR sequencing was then used to find antigen-specific CD4+ T cell clonotypes based on their expansion. After about 9 days of culture, CD4+ T cells were isolated with the EasySep CD4+ T cell isolation kit.

This material consisted of CD4+ T cells from PBMCs cultured with HCoV-229E spike peptides, taken before COVID-19 vaccination. The cell subset or site label corresponds to: HCoV-229E spike overlapping peptide pool stimulation. Receptor source: a human donor who received a COVID-19 vaccine.

J is TRBJ1-1 and V is TRBV2; D not resolved. Germline CDR1 and CDR2: SNHLY and FYNNEI. The CDR3 contains 13 residues. The V end was cut by 0 bases, the J end by 9 bases, with 11 bases between. CDR3 amino acids: CASSEAAAGKAFF. In DNA, the CDR3 is TGTGCCAGCAGTGAAGCTGCGGCGGGCAAAGCTTTCTTT.

The chain employs TRBV30 and TRBJ2-1, with 8 bases matching TRBD2. The germline CDR1 and CDR2 sequences are GTSNPN and SVGIG (reference sequence). The CDR3 spans 13 residues. J was trimmed by 14 bases and V by 0 bases; bases with no gene match: 9. The chain's CDR3 is CAWSVRGGPPEFF. CDR3 DNA: TGTGCCTGGAGTGTACGGGGGGGACCTCCGGAGTTCTTC.

V is TRBV19 and J is TRBJ1-5; TRBD1 is a possible D gene (5 bases). Looked up from germline, CDR1 is LNHDA and CDR2 is SQIVND (reference sequence). This CDR3 comprises 12 residues. The V end lost 2 bases, the J end lost 10 bases, and 9 bases lay between the germline ends. DNA for the CDR3: TGTGCCAGTAGTATACAGGGATCACCCCAGCATTTT. Translating gives CASSIQGSPQHF.

The chain uses TRBV5-6 and TRBJ2-1; 8 bases map to TRBD2. Germline values: CDR1 SGHDT, CDR2 YYEEEE. With V trimmed by 4 bases and J by 7 bases, 16 bases remained unmatched. The CDR3 is made up of 17 amino acids. The CDR3 loop is CASSLRLASGRRNEQFF. In nucleotides, the CDR3 is TGTGCCAGCAGCCTACGACTCGCCAGCGGGAGACGAAATGAGCAGTTCTTC.

This clone has a single count. V and J are TRBV5-8 and TRBJ2-5; D is unclear. The germline V and J ends were trimmed by 1 base and 7 bases, with 11 bases remaining between them. The CDR3 covers 13 residues. Germline CDR1 reads SGHTS; CDR2 reads YDEGEE. The CDR3 sequence: CASSLSGSGTQYF. The CDR3 region has the DNA TGTGCCAGCAGCTTGTCTGGGTCGGGGACCCAGTACTTC. Using reference TRBV5-8 and TRBJ2-5 for the parts outside the CDR3, the full variable domain is EAGVTQSPTHLIKTRGQQATLRCSPISGHTSVYWYQQALGLGLQFLLWYDEGEERNRGNFPPRFSGRQFPNYSSELNVNALELEDSALYLCASSLSGSGTQYFGPGTRLLVL.

In DNA, the CDR3 is TGTGCCAGCAGCCCTATGACAGGGAGGCAAGAGACCCAGTACTTC. Protein sequence: CASSPMTGRQETQYF. This chain connects TRBV11-2 to TRBJ2-5, with D possibly matching TRBD1 (7 bases). CDR1 and CDR2 from the germline V gene are SGHAT and FQNNGV. The CDR3 consists of 15 residues. V was clipped by 5 bases and J by 2 bases, with 15 bases between them.